This is a list of T cell receptor beta chains from one sample in a study of beta chain features in type 1 diabetes. Sequencing used immunoSEQ multiplex PCR; TCRdb keeps in-frame clones, though not all of them. This table holds 160,000 or so clones, 6.5% to 8.5% found once. Sequencing was done on a sample of central memory CD4+ T cells from blood. The source is a woman in her late teens or twenties with type 1 diabetes. CDR3s include the opening cysteine and the closing phenylalanine or tryptophan. D genes are given only for firm matches. Where a row states a size, it is once, few, many or the class of an expanded clone; other rows omit it.

J gene	V gene	clone size	D gene	CDR3 length	CDR3 DNA	CDR3 protein
TRBJ1-1	TRBV9	NA	TRBD1	15	TGTGCCAGCAGCGCCATGGCAGGGGGGAGAACTGAAGCTTTCTTT	CASSAMAGGRTEAFF
TRBJ1-2	TRBV18	NA	TRBD1	13	TGTGCCAGCTCACAGGGACAGGCCTATGGCTACACCTTC	CASSQGQAYGYTF
TRBJ1-2	TRBV5-6	NA	NA	13	TGTGCCAGCAGCTCCGCTGCGAACTATGGCTACACCTTC	CASSSAANYGYTF
TRBJ2-1	TRBV28	few	TRBD2	16	TGTGCCAGCAGTTTATCGAGCGGGAGCTCCTACAATGAGCAGTTCTTC	CASSLSSGSSYNEQFF
TRBJ2-1	TRBV28	few	TRBD2	15	TGTGCCAGCACTATTAGCGGGAGGGCCGTCAATGAGCAGTTCTTC	CASTISGRAVNEQFF
TRBJ1-3	TRBV30	NA	NA	13	TGTGCCTGGACTACCACCTCTGGAAACACCATATATTTT	CAWTTTSGNTIYF
TRBJ1-1	TRBV29-1	NA	TRBD1	11	TGCAGCGGGGGACAGACCACTGAAGCTTTCTTT	CSGGQTTEAFF
TRBJ1-1	TRBV19	NA	NA	15	TGTGCCAGTAGTCTTCCTCTGACAGCGAACACTGAAGCTTTCTTT	CASSLPLTANTEAFF
TRBJ2-7	TRBV7-8	NA	TRBD1	15	TGTGCCAGCAGCTTAGCGCGGCAGGGGGCCTACGAGCAGTACTTC	CASSLARQGAYEQYF
TRBJ2-1	TRBV30	few	NA	15	TGTGCCTGGAGTGACCCGGGAAGAGCCTACAATGAGCAGTTCTTC	CAWSDPGRAYNEQFF
TRBJ1-4	TRBV27	few	TRBD1	15	TGTGCCAGCAGTCTAGCGACAGGGGGCCCTGAAAAACTGTTTTTT	CASSLATGGPEKLFF
TRBJ1-5	TRBV5-1	NA	NA	17	TGCGCCAGCAGCTTGTTTTTACGGGGAGGATTGAATCAGCCCCAGCATTTT	CASSLFLRGGLNQPQHF
TRBJ2-3	TRBV2	few	NA	15	TGTGCCAGCAGTGAAAGAGGGTTCAAAACAGATACGCAGTATTTT	CASSERGFKTDTQYF
TRBJ1-6	TRBV25-1	NA	NA	14	TGTGCCAGCAGTGAAACAGGTCCCGGAACACCCCTCCACTTT	CASSETGPGTPLHF
TRBJ1-5	TRBV13	few	TRBD1	15	TGTGCCAGCAGCTCAACACGACAGGGCGGGCAGCCCCAGCATTTT	CASSSTRQGGQPQHF
TRBJ1-1	TRBV19	few	NA	13	TGTGCCAGTAGTGCTAAGGGGGACACTGAAGCTTTCTTT	CASSAKGDTEAFF
TRBJ2-3	TRBV9	NA	TRBD2	19	TGTGCCAGCAGCGTAGCTACTACTAGCGGGGGCATGCGATCAGATACGCAGTATTTT	CASSVATTSGGMRSDTQYF
TRBJ2-1	TRBV29-1	NA	NA	14	TGCAGCGTTGACATCCTACCGGGGTGGAATGAGCAGTTCTTC	CSVDILPGWNEQFF
TRBJ2-2	TRBV5-4	NA	NA	15	TGTGCCAGCAGCTTGGGAAACAGGGACACCGGGGAGCTGTTTTTT	CASSLGNRDTGELFF
TRBJ2-5	TRBV6-6	few	NA	11	TGTGCCAGCACCCTCTCAGAGACCCAGTACTTC	CASTLSETQYF
TRBJ2-1	TRBV7-3	few	TRBD2	18	TGTGCCAGCAGCCGACTAGCGGGAGGATCGATCTCCTACAATGAGCAGTTCTTC	CASSRLAGGSISYNEQFF
TRBJ1-1	TRBV28	NA	TRBD1	14	TGTGCCAGCAGTTTCCCCCGACAGGGCACTGAAGCTTTCTTT	CASSFPRQGTEAFF
TRBJ1-2	TRBV13	few	TRBD1	15	TGTGCCAGCAGCTTAGGGGGGACAGGGGGTTTTGACTACACCTTC	CASSLGGTGGFDYTF
TRBJ1-2	TRBV21-1	few	NA	12	TGTGCCAGCTGCCAAGTCAAAGCTGGCTACACCTTC	CASCQVKAGYTF
TRBJ1-4	TRBV29-1	NA	NA	15	TGCAGCGTTAAACAGGGCACGGCAACTAATGAAAAACTGTTTTTT	CSVKQGTATNEKLFF
TRBJ2-3	TRBV7-2	NA	TRBD2	19	TGTGCCAGCAGCTTAGTTGTAAGACTAGCGGGGGACTACACAGATACGCAGTATTTT	CASSLVVRLAGDYTDTQYF
TRBJ2-2	TRBV6-1	NA	TRBD2	15	TGTGCCAGCACCACTAGCGGGGTAAACACCGGGGAGCTGTTTTTT	CASTTSGVNTGELFF
TRBJ2-1	TRBV4-3	few	TRBD1	17	TGCGCCAGCAGCCAAGATCCCGGACAGGGGGCAAGGGGTGAGCAGTTCTTC	CASSQDPGQGARGEQFF
TRBJ2-5	TRBV11-3	NA	NA	12	TGTGCCAGCACGCGGGATCAAGAGACCCAGTACTTC	CASTRDQETQYF
TRBJ2-5	TRBV7-2	few	NA	13	TGTGCCAGCAGGGGGGGTTATCAAGAGACCCAGTACTTC	CASRGGYQETQYF
TRBJ2-7	TRBV7-9	NA	NA	13	TGTGCCAGCAGCTTCTCAGGGACCTACGAGCAGTACTTC	CASSFSGTYEQYF
TRBJ1-1	TRBV11-3	few	NA	15	TGTGCCAGCAGCCCGTCTGGAGGAGGGCGCACTGAAGCTTTCTTT	CASSPSGGGRTEAFF
TRBJ2-7	TRBV10-3	NA	TRBD2	11	TGTGCCATCGGGGGGGCCTACGAGCAGTACTTC	CAIGGAYEQYF
TRBJ1-2	TRBV5-1	few	NA	13	TGCGCCAGCAGCTCCATTGACAGCTATGGCTACACCTTC	CASSSIDSYGYTF
TRBJ1-5	TRBV6-6	few	NA	12	TGTGCCAGCAGTTACGGGGAGCAGCCCCAGCATTTT	CASSYGEQPQHF
TRBJ1-1	TRBV28	few	NA	13	TGTGCCAGCACCTCACAGGGGAACACTGAAGCTTTCTTT	CASTSQGNTEAFF
TRBJ1-5	TRBV5-5	few	NA	15	TGTGCCAGCAGCTCTGGGACACCTCGCAATCAGCCCCAGCATTTT	CASSSGTPRNQPQHF
TRBJ2-7	TRBV28	NA	NA	13	TGTGCCAGCAGTTTAGGGAGCTCCTACGAGCAGTACTTC	CASSLGSSYEQYF
TRBJ2-7	TRBV28	few	NA	13	TGTGCCAGCAGTTTATACGCTAACTACGAGCAGTACTTC	CASSLYANYEQYF
TRBJ1-2	TRBV2	few	TRBD1	14	TGTGCCAGCAGACCGGGACAGTTAAACTATGGCTACACCTTC	CASRPGQLNYGYTF
TRBJ2-5	TRBV5-4	NA	NA	12	TGTGCCTACACCGGGAGTGTAGGGACCCAGTACTTC	CAYTGSVGTQYF
TRBJ2-1	TRBV7-2	many	TRBD2	12	TGTGCCAGCAGCGGAAGGTCGGGGGGGCAGTTCTTC	CASSGRSGGQFF
TRBJ2-7	TRBV11-3	NA	TRBD1	16	TGTGCCAGCAGCTTCACCAGGGGGCCGAGCTCCTACGAGCAGTACTTC	CASSFTRGPSSYEQYF
TRBJ2-5	TRBV27	many	NA	13	TGTGCCAGCAAAACAGGTCATTGGGAGACCCAGTACTTC	CASKTGHWETQYF
TRBJ1-1	TRBV28	NA	NA	14	TGTGCCACCCGAGAGGATCGACTTAACACTGAAGCTTTCTTT	CATREDRLNTEAFF
TRBJ2-7	TRBV10-2	few	NA	12	TGCGCCAGCAGTGGGACAGTGAAGGATCCCAACTTC	CASSGTVKDPNF
TRBJ2-1	TRBV11-3	NA	TRBD1	15	TGTGCCAGCAGCTCATTCGGACAGGTGGACAATGAGCAGTTCTTC	CASSSFGQVDNEQFF
TRBJ1-3	TRBV5-1	NA	TRBD1	13	TGCGCCAGCAGCGGACAGGGACAAAACACCATATATTTT	CASSGQGQNTIYF
TRBJ2-5	TRBV14	few	TRBD2	14	TGTGCCAGCAGCCAGTTAGCGGGCCAAGAGACCCAGTACTTC	CASSQLAGQETQYF
TRBJ1-4	TRBV12-5	NA	TRBD1	14	TGTGCTAGTGGTTTCGGGACAGGGGGAGAAAAACTGTTTTTT	CASGFGTGGEKLFF
TRBJ1-1	TRBV11-2	NA	NA	13	TGTGCCAGCAGCTTTTCAGGGGACACTGAAGCTTTCTTT	CASSFSGDTEAFF
TRBJ1-2	TRBV7-3	NA	NA	14	TGTGCCAGCAGCTTACAATCGGGAACCTATGGCTACACCTTC	CASSLQSGTYGYTF
TRBJ2-7	TRBV7-2	NA	NA	12	TGTGCCAGCAGCTTGGCAGGGGTAGAGCAGTACTTC	CASSLAGVEQYF
TRBJ1-1	TRBV6-1	few	TRBD1	15	TGTGCCAACACGGCCGGGACAGGGGGGAACACTGAAGCTTTCTTT	CANTAGTGGNTEAFF
TRBJ1-5	TRBV7-2	NA	NA	13	TGTGCCAGCGGCAAACGGGGCAATCAGCCCCAGCATTTT	CASGKRGNQPQHF
TRBJ1-2	TRBV5-1	NA	NA	15	TGCGCCAGCAGCTTGGGCATGGCAGGGGTGGAAGGCTACACCTTC	CASSLGMAGVEGYTF
TRBJ2-5	TRBV7-9	few	TRBD2	14	TGTGCCAGCAGCTCCGGGACTAGCGTGCCGACTCAGTACTTC	CASSSGTSVPTQYF